A selection of T cell receptor beta chains follows, all from one sample in a study of OX40 agonist ivuxolimab in advanced cancers. TCRdb's table, derived via immunoSEQ multiplex PCR, lists solely in-frame clones and lacks some. The table includes nearly 45,000 clones, around 90% detected once. Specimen: CD4+ or CD8+ T cells sorted from blood, collected in a trial of the OX40 agonist ivuxolimab. These receptors came from an adult with an advanced solid tumor such as melanoma, head and neck, liver or kidney cancer. The CDR3 runs from the conserved cysteine through the conserved F or W. The D gene is left open where the match is weak. Size is omitted from some rows. Given values are once, few, many or a class for expanded clones.

abundance	d_gene	v_gene	j_gene	CDR3aa	CDR3nt
once	-	TRBV5-1	TRBJ1-4	CASSARTVRHGGNEKLFF	TGCGCCAGCAGCGCCCGGACAGTTCGTCACGGAGGAAATGAAAAACTGTTTTTT
-	-	TRBV2	TRBJ2-2	CASLATNTGELFF	TGTGCCAGCTTGGCGACGAACACCGGGGAGCTGTTTTTT
once	-	TRBV4-1	TRBJ2-2	CASSQDYTGELFF	TGCGCCAGCAGCCAAGACTACACCGGGGAGCTGTTTTTT
-	-	TRBV27	TRBJ2-5	CASSLATALRTQYF	TGTGCCAGCAGTTTAGCCACTGCCCTGAGGACCCAGTACTTC
-	-	TRBV6-5	TRBJ2-3	CASRTAPSPLDTQYF	TGTGCCAGCCGAACCGCCCCGTCCCCTTTGGATACGCAGTATTTT
once	-	TRBV10-3	TRBJ1-2	CAISDGGVGYTF	TGTGCCATCAGTGACGGGGGGGTAGGCTACACCTTC
-	TRBD1	TRBV7-9	TRBJ1-5	CASSGTGVQPQHF	TGTGCCAGCAGCGGGACAGGGGTACAGCCCCAGCATTTT
-	-	TRBV10-2	TRBJ2-7	CASSPGPYEQYF	TGCGCCAGCAGTCCGGGACCTTACGAGCAGTACTTC
-	-	TRBV29-1	TRBJ1-2	CSVARSRDVSNYGYTF	TGCAGCGTTGCACGGTCCCGGGACGTCTCTAACTATGGCTACACCTTC
few	TRBD2	TRBV4-2	TRBJ2-7	CASSLLSGNEQYF	TGTGCCAGCAGTCTCCTTAGCGGGAACGAGCAGTACTTC
-	-	TRBV5-1	TRBJ2-1	CASSLSGSGSYNEQFF	TGCGCCAGCAGCTTGAGTGGGAGTGGATCCTACAATGAGCAGTTCTTC
-	TRBD2	TRBV7-2	TRBJ2-3	CASSLALASGSVTDTQYF	TGTGCCAGCAGCTTAGCGTTGGCTAGCGGGAGTGTTACAGATACGCAGTATTTT
-	TRBD1	TRBV19	TRBJ1-1	CASSIRGYYTEAFF	TGTGCCAGTAGTATCAGGGGGTACTACACTGAAGCTTTCTTT
-	-	TRBV10-1	TRBJ1-1	CASSESGREAFF	TGCGCCAGCAGTGAATCGGGCCGAGAAGCTTTCTTT
-	-	TRBV6-1	TRBJ2-1	CASRSGTQYNEQFF	TGTGCCAGCAGGTCCGGGACCCAGTACAATGAGCAGTTCTTC
-	TRBD1	TRBV7-8	TRBJ1-5	CASSSTGDQPQHF	TGTGCCAGCAGCTCCACAGGGGATCAGCCCCAGCATTTT
-	-	TRBV7-8	TRBJ2-5	CASSLADKQETQYF	TGTGCCAGCAGCTTAGCGGACAAACAAGAGACCCAGTACTTC
-	-	TRBV9	TRBJ1-2	CASSVAGGAGVFGYTF	TGTGCCAGCAGCGTAGCTGGGGGGGCAGGAGTTTTCGGCTACACCTTC
-	-	TRBV29-1	TRBJ2-7	CSVAGVLSSYEQYF	TGCAGCGTTGCTGGGGTCCTCAGCTCCTACGAGCAGTACTTC
-	TRBD1	TRBV4-1	TRBJ2-7	CASSQAWDSSYEQYF	TGCGCCAGCAGCCAAGCCTGGGACAGCTCCTACGAGCAGTACTTC
-	-	TRBV2	TRBJ2-7	CASSRPYEQYF	TGTGCCAGCAGTCGCCCCTACGAGCAGTACTTC
-	TRBD1	TRBV4-1	TRBJ2-1	CASSQDRVTYNEQFF	TGCGCCAGCAGCCAGGACAGGGTAACTTACAATGAGCAGTTCTTC
-	TRBD1	TRBV27	TRBJ2-7	CASSSGDREQYF	TGTGCCAGCAGCTCAGGGGACAGAGAGCAGTACTTC
-	-	TRBV21-1	TRBJ1-2	CASSKIRTNYGYTF	TGTGCCAGCAGCAAGATCAGGACTAACTATGGCTACACCTTC
-	-	TRBV6-1	TRBJ1-6	CASSESRAGSNSPLHF	TGTGCCAGCAGTGAATCCCGGGCAGGGTCCAATTCACCCCTCCACTTT
-	-	TRBV25-1	TRBJ1-2	CASSDLSSGHTNYGYTF	TGTGCCAGCAGTGACCTTTCGAGTGGCCATACTAACTATGGCTACACCTTC
-	-	TRBV4-1	TRBJ2-5	CASSIGPIKETQYF	TGCGCCAGCAGCATCGGACCTATCAAAGAGACCCAGTACTTC
few	-	TRBV7-6	TRBJ2-1	CASSRRQSSYNEQFF	TGTGCCAGCAGCCGAAGACAGAGCTCCTACAATGAGCAGTTCTTC
-	TRBD1	TRBV27	TRBJ2-3	CASIDRVFTDTQYF	TGTGCCAGCATCGACAGGGTTTTCACAGATACGCAGTATTTT
-	-	TRBV4-1	TRBJ2-1	CASSPARDNNEQFF	TGCGCCAGCAGCCCCGCGCGGGATAACAATGAGCAGTTCTTC
-	-	TRBV10-2	TRBJ1-5	CATTPHSNQPQHF	TGCGCCACCACGCCCCATAGCAATCAGCCCCAGCATTTT
-	-	TRBV10-2	TRBJ1-2	CASSLDGRGNYGYTF	TGCGCCAGCAGCCTCGACGGACGGGGAAACTATGGCTACACCTTC
-	-	TRBV5-1	TRBJ2-3	CASSLAPPRGSTDTQYF	TGCGCCAGCAGCTTGGCTCCGCCCCGGGGAAGCACAGATACGCAGTATTTT
-	-	TRBV19	TRBJ2-2	CASSISLLSLGELFF	TGTGCCAGTAGTATATCCCTTTTAAGTCTCGGGGAGCTGTTTTTT
few	-	TRBV4-3	TRBJ1-6	CASSQEAGGFSSPLHF	TGCGCCAGCAGCCAAGAAGCTGGGGGGTTTAGTTCACCCCTCCACTTT
-	-	TRBV27	TRBJ1-5	CASRPAGAGLRNQPQHF	TGTGCCAGCAGACCGGCCGGGGCGGGACTTCGTAATCAGCCCCAGCATTTT